This is a list of T cell receptor beta chains from one sample in a study of blood T cell repertoires in COVID-19. Sequencing was performed with immunoSEQ multiplex PCR; in TCRdb, only in-frame clones are kept and a portion is missing. This table has 250,000 to 350,000 clones, roughly 85% appearing once. The sequenced sample was PBMCs or T cells enriched from blood (not recorded which). The receptors here all came from a woman aged 25 to 45 who had recovered from COVID-19. Each CDR3 is given with its conserved first and last residue. A D gene is named only where the DNA matches it firmly. Clone sizes are given selectively: once, few, many, or a class where the clone is expanded.

TRBV29-1	NA	TRBD1	TRBJ2-7	CSVSQQGRGIYYEQYF	TGCAGCGTTTCACAACAGGGGCGCGGCATCTACTACGAGCAGTACTTC
TRBV6-9	NA	TRBD1	TRBJ1-6	CASSSTGFEIGGSYNSPLHF	TGTGCCAGCAGTTCGACAGGGTTTGAAATAGGTGGCTCCTATAATTCACCCCTCCACTTT
TRBV19	NA	TRBD2	TRBJ2-5	CASSISSAGGPVSGQYF	TGTGCCAGTAGTATTTCTTCGGCGGGAGGCCCGGTTTCTGGCCAGTACTTC
TRBV9	once	TRBD2	TRBJ2-3	CASSPGPSGSFTDTQYF	TGTGCCAGCAGCCCAGGGCCTAGCGGGAGTTTCACAGATACGCAGTATTTT
TRBV7-9	NA	NA	TRBJ2-7	CASSSRGRGSNSEQYF	TGTGCCAGCAGCTCAAGGGGCCGTGGATCCAATTCCGAGCAGTACTTC
TRBV5-5	few	NA	TRBJ2-7	CASSLAAGGAYEQYF	TGTGCCAGCAGCTTGGCCGCGGGTGGTGCCTACGAGCAGTACTTC
TRBV19	NA	NA	TRBJ1-1	CASRRTWYTEAFF	TGTGCCAGTAGGCGCACTTGGTACACTGAAGCTTTCTTT
TRBV7-2	NA	TRBD1	TRBJ1-5	CASSPRTGGHQPQHF	TGTGCCAGCAGCCCCAGGACAGGGGGTCATCAGCCCCAGCATTTT
TRBV28	NA	TRBD2	TRBJ2-7	CASSPPGATPGLATYEQYF	TGTGCCAGCAGTCCCCCCGGCGCTACCCCGGGACTAGCGACGTACGAGCAGTACTTC
TRBV28	NA	TRBD2	TRBJ2-3	CASSPWGGESTDTQYF	TGTGCCAGCAGTCCTTGGGGGGGGGAGAGCACAGATACGCAGTATTTT
TRBV29-1	NA	TRBD1	TRBJ1-3	CSGSQGVRNTIYF	TGCAGCGGGAGCCAGGGGGTCAGGAACACCATATATTTT
TRBV30	once	NA	TRBJ2-7	CAWSFTTGSYEQYF	TGTGCCTGGAGTTTTACGACAGGATCCTACGAGCAGTACTTC
TRBV14	once	TRBD2	TRBJ2-7	CASSHIAGYEQYF	TGTGCCAGCAGCCATATAGCGGGATACGAGCAGTACTTC
TRBV2	NA	NA	TRBJ1-1	CASSVQWNTEAFF	TGTGCCAGCAGTGTACAGTGGAACACTGAAGCTTTCTTT
TRBV5-1	NA	NA	TRBJ1-6	CASSLAQGNSPLHF	TGCGCCAGCAGCTTGGCTCAGGGGAATTCACCCCTCCACTTT
TRBV19	NA	TRBD2	TRBJ2-7	CASSRGLAGNYEQYF	TGTGCCAGTAGTAGAGGCCTAGCGGGAAATTACGAGCAGTACTTC
TRBV28	once	TRBD2	TRBJ2-2	CASSSGGFYRYGELFF	TGTGCCAGCAGTTCGGGGGGTTTCTACCGGTACGGGGAGCTGTTTTTT
TRBV18	few	NA	TRBJ1-5	CASSPDQGNQPQHF	TGTGCCAGCTCACCCGATCAGGGGAATCAGCCCCAGCATTTT
TRBV3-1/TRBV3-2	once	NA	TRBJ2-1	CASSQEGRPYNEQFF	TGTGCCAGCAGCCAGGAGGGCAGACCATACAATGAGCAGTTCTTC
TRBV5-6	NA	NA	TRBJ1-4	CASSGTGRAVEKLFF	TGTGCCAGCAGCGGAACAGGGAGGGCGGTGGAAAAACTGTTTTTT
TRBV6-1	NA	NA	TRBJ2-5	CASSDNGAQETQYF	TGTGCCAGCAGTGACAATGGGGCCCAAGAGACCCAGTACTTC
TRBV2	NA	TRBD1	TRBJ1-5	CASGQDLDQPQHF	TGTGCCAGCGGACAGGATCTGGATCAGCCCCAGCATTTT
TRBV19	NA	TRBD2	TRBJ2-1	CASSIVWTSGRAVFNEQFF	TGTGCCAGTAGTATAGTTTGGACTAGCGGGAGGGCCGTTTTCAATGAGCAGTTCTTC
TRBV3-1/TRBV3-2	NA	TRBD1	TRBJ1-2	CASSPRDRNYGYTF	TGTGCCAGCAGCCCAAGGGACAGAAACTATGGCTACACCTTC
TRBV28	NA	NA	TRBJ1-4	CASSLYRPPREGEKLFF	TGTGCCAGCAGTTTATATAGGCCCCCCAGAGAGGGTGAAAAACTGTTTTTT
TRBV10-2	NA	NA	TRBJ2-7	CASAKRGTTYEQYF	TGCGCCAGCGCCAAACGGGGGACCACCTACGAGCAGTACTTC
TRBV11-3	once	NA	TRBJ2-3	CASSSGIPTDTQYF	TGTGCCAGCAGCTCCGGGATTCCCACAGATACGCAGTATTTT
TRBV6-5	few	NA	TRBJ2-1	CASTPDNNEQFF	TGTGCCAGCACCCCGGACAACAATGAGCAGTTCTTC
TRBV5-4	NA	NA	TRBJ1-2	CASSTSRGYTF	TGTGCCAGCAGCACCTCTAGGGGCTACACCTTC
TRBV6-4	NA	TRBD1	TRBJ1-2	CASGTGGGYTF	TGTGCCAGCGGGACAGGGGGCGGCTACACCTTC
TRBV2	NA	NA	TRBJ1-5	CASMALSNQPQHF	TGTGCCAGCATGGCTTTAAGCAATCAGCCCCAGCATTTT
TRBV28	NA	TRBD2	TRBJ2-7	CASSFGSGGAPYEQYF	TGTGCCAGCAGTTTTGGGAGCGGGGGGGCCCCCTACGAGCAGTACTTC
TRBV20-1	NA	TRBD1	TRBJ2-7	CSASQGVAYEQYF	TGCAGTGCTAGTCAGGGGGTCGCCTACGAGCAGTACTTC
TRBV3-1/TRBV3-2	few	NA	TRBJ1-1	CASSPQLDREAFF	TGTGCCAGCAGCCCGCAATTGGACAGAGAAGCTTTCTTT
TRBV6-5	NA	NA	TRBJ1-5	CASRSGEGGPQHF	TGTGCCAGCAGGTCAGGGGAAGGGGGGCCCCAGCATTTT
TRBV20-1	NA	NA	TRBJ1-2	CSGWESGGYTF	TGCAGTGGGTGGGAGTCCGGGGGCTACACCTTC
TRBV18	NA	NA	TRBJ1-1	CASSLKLYSTGKVATEAFF	TGTGCCAGCTCACTAAAGTTATACAGCACAGGGAAAGTGGCCACTGAAGCTTTCTTT
TRBV5-4	NA	TRBD2	TRBJ2-1	CASSLDGGAHNEQFF	TGTGCCAGCAGCTTGGACGGGGGGGCCCACAATGAGCAGTTCTTC
TRBV6-5	NA	NA	TRBJ2-5	CASSYRGQETQYF	TGTGCCAGCAGTTACAGGGGACAAGAGACCCAGTACTTC
TRBV7-8	NA	TRBD2	TRBJ2-7	CASSFKIGTSGGRSSYEQYF	TGTGCCAGCAGCTTTAAAATCGGGACTAGCGGGGGAAGGAGCTCCTACGAGCAGTACTTC
TRBV28	NA	NA	TRBJ1-1	CASRDRSSGYIVNTEAFF	TGTGCCAGCAGGGATCGCTCTTCGGGGTACATTGTGAACACTGAAGCTTTCTTT
TRBV7-9	NA	TRBD2	TRBJ2-7	CASSRAPSGYEQYF	TGTGCCAGCAGCCGCGCACCTAGCGGCTACGAGCAGTACTTC
TRBV7-9	NA	TRBD2	TRBJ2-3	CASSLSGGDTQYF	TGTGCCAGCAGCCTGTCGGGGGGAGATACGCAGTATTTT
TRBV2	NA	NA	TRBJ2-7	CASSWTESYEQYF	TGTGCCAGCAGTTGGACAGAGTCCTACGAGCAGTACTTC
TRBV28	once	NA	TRBJ2-7	CASTIPEWGEEQYF	TGTGCCAGCACCATTCCCGAGTGGGGCGAAGAGCAGTACTTC
TRBV24-1	NA	TRBD2	TRBJ2-1	CATSETRGTSYNEQFF	TGTGCCACCAGTGAGACGCGGGGGACCTCCTACAATGAGCAGTTCTTC
TRBV5-1	NA	NA	TRBJ1-1	CASSLQYVNTEAFF	TGCGCCAGCAGCTTGCAGTACGTGAACACTGAAGCTTTCTTT
TRBV28	NA	TRBD2	TRBJ2-1	CASTPAGGARDEQFF	TGTGCCAGCACCCCAGCCGGGGGGGCTAGAGATGAGCAGTTCTTC
TRBV28	NA	TRBD1	TRBJ2-2	CASSPRDRGLTGELFF	TGTGCCAGCAGTCCCCGGGACAGAGGACTCACCGGGGAGCTGTTTTTT
TRBV29-1	NA	TRBD2	TRBJ2-7	CSVGTSGRGEQYF	TGCAGCGTGGGAACTAGCGGGAGGGGAGAGCAGTACTTC
TRBV29-1	once	NA	TRBJ2-6	CSVAEAESRTNVLTF	TGCAGCGTTGCGGAGGCGGAGAGCCGGACCAACGTCCTGACTTTC
TRBV11-2	NA	TRBD2	TRBJ2-3	CASSFHTAGGSTDTQYF	TGTGCCAGCAGCTTCCATACAGCGGGGGGGAGCACAGATACGCAGTATTTT
TRBV21-1	NA	NA	TRBJ2-3	CASSKTGLSGRSTDTQYF	TGTGCCAGCAGCAAAACGGGCCTTAGCGGGCGGAGCACAGATACGCAGTATTTT